This T cell receptor beta chain was retrieved from a study of blood T cell repertoires in COVID-19. Across the whole study: Spain, Italy and the United States supplied samples that represented acute and convalescent COVID-19.

Assay: immunoSEQ multiplex PCR; the TCRdb copy retains only in-frame clones and omits some. The data show more than 70,000 clones, with 88% seen just once and approximately 10% held by the top ten. This clone is a singleton in its sample. This CDR3 comprises 16 residues. Sequenced: peripheral blood. The chain joins TRBV21-1 to TRBJ2-1; TRBD1 reflects the table's D call only, with no check against the DNA. TRBV21-1 is recorded as a pseudogene. The TCR was taken from a human donor in a cohort sampled during active COVID-19. The CDR3 nucleotides read TGTGCCAGCAGCATCCCCGACCGACAGGGGCGATCAAACCGGTTCTTC. This translates into CASSIPDRQGRSNRFF.